This T cell receptor beta chain was sequenced for a study of cytomegalovirus exposure and HLA in healthy donors. The PCR made use of 60 Vbeta and 13 Jbeta primers. Profiled with immunoSEQ multiplex PCR; TCRdb holds only in-frame clones, not every one. The sample totals around 40,000 clones. The germline V gene has CDR1 LNHNV and CDR2 YYDKDF (reference sequence). Between the trimmed V and J ends, which lost 0 bases and 10 bases, there was a span of 16 bases. There are 15 residues in the CDR3. This receptor was identified in a human donor in good health. V and J are TRBV15 and TRBJ1-5; D is possibly TRBD1 (5 bases). Sequencing was performed on PBMCs. In DNA form, the CDR3 reads TGTGCCACCAGCAGAGATTGGGGGGAGGGTTTCCCCCAGCATTTT. It encodes CATSRDWGEGFPQHF.